This entry concerns a single TCR beta chain. These data originate in a study of blood T cell repertoires in COVID-19. All recovered Cohort 3 donors got two negative PCRs, got clearance, or saw symptom resolution. Per the original data handling: Estimation of nucleated cell counts relied on the amplification of reference gene primers. The table came from immunoSEQ multiplex PCR; TCRdb's copy has only in-frame clones and leaves some out. V and J calls and clone size are copied from that table; D and trimming were computed from the DNA. The table shows around 170,000 clones, with roughly 88% occurring only once. This CDR3 is built from 16 residues. With 1 base clipped from V and 9 bases from J, the junction kept 15 bases outside the gene matches. Germline V gene lookup returns CDR1 SGHAT and CDR2 FQDESV (reference sequence).

The V and J genes are TRBV11-1 and TRBJ2-7, with TRBD2 matching 7 bases. The source is a woman aged 30 to 39 who had recovered from COVID-19. Sequenced sample: PBMCs or T cells enriched from blood (not recorded which). The CDR3 nucleotides are TGTGCCAGCAGCTTAGTCGATGCGGGAGTCCCCGGAGGGCAGTACTTC. Amino acids: CASSLVDAGVPGGQYF.